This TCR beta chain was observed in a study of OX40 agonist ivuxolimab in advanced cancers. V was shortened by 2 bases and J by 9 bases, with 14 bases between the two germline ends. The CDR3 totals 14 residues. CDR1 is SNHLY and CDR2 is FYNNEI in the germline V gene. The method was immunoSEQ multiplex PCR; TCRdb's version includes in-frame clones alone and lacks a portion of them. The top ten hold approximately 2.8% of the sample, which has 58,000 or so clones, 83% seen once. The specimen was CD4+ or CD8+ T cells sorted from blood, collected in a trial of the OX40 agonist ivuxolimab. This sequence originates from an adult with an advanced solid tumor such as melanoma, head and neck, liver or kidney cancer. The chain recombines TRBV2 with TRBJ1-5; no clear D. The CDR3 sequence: CASSELVGARPQHF. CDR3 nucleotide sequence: TGTGCCAGCAGTGAATTAGTCGGTGCTCGGCCCCAGCATTTT.